A single sample gave rise to the 10 T cell receptor beta chains below, sequenced in a study of blood T cell repertoires in COVID-19. Assay used: immunoSEQ multiplex PCR; TCRdb lists only in-frame clones, some missing. The table records a few hundred thousand clones, about 80% of them present only once. The sample was peripheral blood. The receptors shown here come from a human donor with acute or convalescent COVID-19. The donor label of this sample is uncertain.

The chain recombines TRBV5-1 with TRBJ1-3; maybe TRBD1 (6 bases). Germline assignment: CDR1 SGHRS and CDR2 YFSETQ. This CDR3 comprises 15 residues. Between the trimmed V and J ends, which lost 0 bases and 2 bases, there was a span of 9 bases. This CDR3 reads CASSLAGQPGNTIYF. For the CDR3, the DNA is TGCGCCAGCAGCTTGGCCGGACAGCCTGGAAACACCATATATTTT.

In this sample, this clone turned up a few times. The J gene is TRBJ1-1, the V gene TRBV28; no clear D. The CDR3 loop spans 14 amino acids. Germline V gene sequence: CDR1 MDHEN, CDR2 SYDVKM. The germline V and J ends were trimmed by 3 bases and 6 bases, with 14 bases remaining between them. CDR3 sequence (DNA): TGTGCCAGCAGTTTCAACGGAGTTAGCGCTGAAGCTTTCTTT. This sequence encodes CASSFNGVSAEAFF.

This clone turned up a few times. The chain combines TRBV20-1 with TRBJ2-7; D is uncertain. Germline V gives CDR1 DFQATT, CDR2 SNEGSKA (reference sequence). Trimming stripped 3 bases from V and 3 bases from J, with 6 bases between. This CDR3 spans 11 amino acids. CDR3 in DNA: TGCAGTGCTAGCAGTCTCTACGAGCAGTACTTC. Translated: CSASSLYEQYF.

V usage is TRBV10-1 and J usage is TRBJ2-3, with TRBD2 matching 8 bases. The V gene's germline CDR1 is WNHNN and CDR2 SYGVQD (reference sequence). This CDR3 is built from 16 residues. Trimming took 6 bases from V and 2 from J; bases not matched to a gene: 10. CDR3 nucleotides: TGCGCCAGCAGCCGAAGCGGGGGACCCTCCACAGATACGCAGTATTTT. Encoded protein: CASSRSGGPSTDTQYF.

The chain joins TRBV6-6 to TRBJ1-1, with no clear D. The V gene lost 3 bases and the J gene lost 6 bases, with 8 bases spanning the gap. The CDR3 runs 12 residues. Germline loops: CDR1 MNHNY, CDR2 SVGAGI (reference sequence). CDR3 in amino acids: CASSYMGAEAFF. The CDR3 coding sequence is TGTGCCAGCAGTTATATGGGAGCTGAAGCTTTCTTT.

The chain employs TRBV2 and TRBJ1-5, with a possible D match to TRBD1 (5 bases). This CDR3 comprises 16 residues. With 5 bases removed from V and 2 bases from J, the gap between germline ends came to 16 bases. Germline loops: CDR1 SNHLY, CDR2 FYNNEI. In nucleotides, the CDR3 is TGTGCCAGCAGTTGGGCGGGGGATTGGGGCAATCAGCCCCAGCATTTT. Its protein is CASSWAGDWGNQPQHF.

This sequence joins TRBV28 and TRBJ1-2; 9 bases are shared with TRBD1. The germline CDR1 and CDR2 sequences are MDHEN and SYDVKM. The CDR3 has 13 residues. V trimming: 10 bases; J trimming: 8 bases; junction bases outside the gene matches: 11. The CDR3 loop is CATRTGDLRGYTF. CDR3 sequence (DNA): TGTGCCACGAGGACAGGGGACTTGAGGGGCTACACCTTC.

The gene calls are TRBV19 and TRBJ2-6; D not certain. The CDR3 is made up of 19 amino acids. The germline CDR1 and CDR2 sequences are LNHDA and SQIVND (reference sequence). The germline V and J ends were trimmed by 3 bases and 1 base, with 19 bases remaining between them. In DNA form, the CDR3 reads TGTGCCAGTAGTATGATACGGAGACCACACTATTCTGGGGCCAACGTCCTGACTTTC. Translated, it gives CASSMIRRPHYSGANVLTF.

This clone was seen a handful of times. The V call is TRBV6-5, the J call TRBJ2-7; 8 bases agree with TRBD1. The CDR3 is made up of 14 amino acids. The V gene end was trimmed by 6 bases and the J gene end by 5 bases; junction bases not matched to a gene: 9. Germline assignment: CDR1 MNHEY and CDR2 SVGAGI. The DNA for the CDR3 is TGTGCCAGCAGCGGCGACAGGGGCTTACACGAGCAGTACTTC. Protein: CASSGDRGLHEQYF.

J is TRBJ1-6 and V is TRBV2, with D tentatively TRBD1 (6 bases). The CDR3 extends over 15 amino acids. Germline V CDR1 and CDR2: SNHLY, FYNNEI. V dropped 6 bases and J dropped 7 bases, with 16 bases sitting between them. For the CDR3, the DNA is TGTGCCAGCAGGGCAGAACAGGGTAGAAATTCACCCCTCCACTTT. Translating it yields CASRAEQGRNSPLHF. The whole variable domain, filled in from reference TRBV2 and TRBJ1-6, reads EPEVTQTPSHQVTQMGQEVILRCVPISNHLYFYWYRQILGQKVEFLVSFYNNEISEKSEIFDDQFSVERPDGSNFTLKIRSTKLEDSAMYFCASRAEQGRNSPLHFGNGTRLTVT.